The rows below give T cell receptor beta chains drawn from one sample of a study of shared clonotypes between healthy human individuals. Here immunoSEQ multiplex PCR was the method, and the copy in TCRdb shows in-frame clones only, minus some. Here the sample spans roughly 1 million clones, around 82% being singletons. The sample consisted of memory CD4+ T cells from PBMCs. The receptors were sampled from a man in his late teens or twenties in good health. Some clones in this sample may be carry-over from other donors' samples. Each CDR3 is given with its conserved first and last residue. D genes are given only for firm matches. The size field is filled for only some rows; it gives once, few, many or a size class.

14 TRBD2 - TRBJ2-1 TRBV7-3 TGTGCCAGCAGCCCTAGCGGGAGAGACAATGAGCAGTTCTTC CASSPSGRDNEQFF
14 - few TRBJ1-3 TRBV10-3 TGTGCCGGAAGAGGGATCCTATCTGGAAACACCATATATTTT CAGRGILSGNTIYF
17 TRBD1 - TRBJ2-3 TRBV10-3 TGTGCCATCAGTGAGTCCTGGGACAGGTCGGGGGCAGATACGCAGTATTTT CAISESWDRSGADTQYF
16 TRBD2 - TRBJ2-1 TRBV4-2 TGTGCCAGCAGCCGAGGACTAGCGGGCCTTTACAATGAGCAGTTCTTC CASSRGLAGLYNEQFF
20 TRBD2 - TRBJ2-1 TRBV4-1 TGCGCCAGCAGCCAACAGGGACTAGCGGGAACTCTCCAAAATCCTAATGAGCAGTTCTTC CASSQQGLAGTLQNPNEQFF
14 - - TRBJ1-5 TRBV30 TGTGCCTGGGCGGTAGGGGGAAGCAATCAGCCCCAGCATTTT CAWAVGGSNQPQHF
12 TRBD2 few TRBJ2-1 TRBV6-6 TGTGCCAGCAGGCCAACCGGGACTAGCACCGTCTTC CASRPTGTSTVF
18 - - TRBJ2-3 TRBV6-1 TGTGCCAGCAGTGAATATATGGCAGGGACCTCTAGCACAGATACGCAGTATTTT CASSEYMAGTSSTDTQYF
15 - - TRBJ1-2 TRBV9 TGTGCCAGCAGCCTACAGGGATGGAATAACTATGGCTACACCTTC CASSLQGWNNYGYTF
14 - - TRBJ2-1 TRBV2 TGTGCCAGCCCTCCTGGAGGAGCCGACAATGAGCAGTTCTTC CASPPGGADNEQFF
19 - - TRBJ2-1 TRBV11-1 TGTGCCAGCAGCTTAGCGCTCCTTAGGGGAGGGAGCAGGGGAGGTGAGCAGTTCTTC CASSLALLRGGSRGGEQFF
15 TRBD2 - TRBJ2-7 TRBV5-1 TGCGCCAGCAGCGGGGGGACTAGCGGAGCCTACGAGCAGTACTTC CASSGGTSGAYEQYF
12 - - TRBJ1-6 TRBV5-3 TGTGCCAGAAGCGATTATAAGACACCCCTCCACTTT CARSDYKTPLHF
13 TRBD1 - TRBJ1-4 TRBV18 TGTGCCAGCTCACCACAGGGGGCGGAAAAACTGTTTTTT CASSPQGAEKLFF
12 TRBD1 - TRBJ2-7 TRBV15 TGTGCCTCTAGACAGGGGGCAGGGGAGCAGTACTTC CASRQGAGEQYF
13 - - TRBJ2-7 TRBV12-5 TGTGCTAGTGGTTTGGCTGGGACACCTACTCAGTACTTC CASGLAGTPTQYF
15 - - TRBJ2-7 TRBV7-2 TGTGCCAGCAGCCTGGGACAAGGGTCGGCTTACGAGCAGTACTTC CASSLGQGSAYEQYF
16 TRBD2 - TRBJ2-1 TRBV7-3 TGTGCCAGCAGCTCGAGACGGACTAGCGGGAGGGATGAGCAGTTCTTC CASSSRRTSGRDEQFF
13 - - TRBJ2-3 TRBV30 TGTGCCTGGAAAGCGTCTAGCACAGATACGCAGTATTTT CAWKASSTDTQYF
16 - - TRBJ2-2 TRBV6-5 TGTGCCAGCAGTTACTCTAGGGAAGGACACACCGGGGAGCTGTTTTTT CASSYSREGHTGELFF
17 - - TRBJ1-1 TRBV7-2 TGTGCCAGCAGCCCAACAGAAATGGCGCTCAGGAACACTGAAGCTTTCTTT CASSPTEMALRNTEAFF
16 TRBD1 - TRBJ2-7 TRBV6-5 TGTGCCAGCAGTTACCCAGGAACAGGGGGCACCTACGAGCAGTACTTC CASSYPGTGGTYEQYF
18 TRBD1 - TRBJ2-6 TRBV7-9 TGTGCCAGCAGCACGCGGGACAGGAGGGTCTCTGGGGCCAACGTCCTGACTTTC CASSTRDRRVSGANVLTF
12 TRBD1 - TRBJ2-5 TRBV7-2 TGTGCCAGCAGCTTGGACAGGGAGACCCAGTACTTC CASSLDRETQYF
15 TRBD2 - TRBJ2-1 TRBV6-5 TGTGCCAGCAGCCGTACTAGCGGGAGCTACAATGAGCAGTTCTTC CASSRTSGSYNEQFF
15 TRBD2 - TRBJ2-7 TRBV18 TGTGCCAGCTCGCGGGGACTAGCGGGAGAATACGAGCAGTACTTC CASSRGLAGEYEQYF
16 TRBD2 - TRBJ2-1 TRBV5-6 TGTGCCAGCAGCTCGAACTATGGACTAGCCTACAATGAGCAGTTCTTC CASSSNYGLAYNEQFF
12 - - TRBJ2-2 TRBV29-1 TGCAGCGTTGACGGCGTAACCGGGGAGCTGTTTTTT CSVDGVTGELFF
14 - - TRBJ2-5 TRBV5-1 TGCGCCAGCAGCTTGGTCCAGGGAGGAGAGACCCAGTACTTC CASSLVQGGETQYF
14 TRBD1 few TRBJ2-7 TRBV19 TGTGCCAGTAGTACCTCCAGGGGGATCTACGAGCAGTACTTC CASSTSRGIYEQYF
13 - - TRBJ1-1 TRBV6-1 TGTGCCAGCAGTTATAAGGGTAGAGCTGAAGCTTTCTTT CASSYKGRAEAFF
15 - few TRBJ2-5 TRBV27 TGTGCCAGCAGTGGGAGTTACCCCACGGCAGAGACCCAGTACTTC CASSGSYPTAETQYF
14 TRBD2 - TRBJ2-7 TRBV28 TGTGCCAGTATACTAGCGGGACGACCCTACGAGCAGTACTTC CASILAGRPYEQYF
14 TRBD1 - TRBJ1-5 TRBV28 TGTGCCAGCAGCGGGGGACAGTTCAATCAGCCCCAGCATTTT CASSGGQFNQPQHF
16 TRBD2 - TRBJ2-1 TRBV5-4 TGTGCCAGCAGCTCGGGACTAGCGGGGGGATACAATGAGCAGTTCTTC CASSSGLAGGYNEQFF
14 TRBD1 - TRBJ2-7 TRBV2 TGTGCCAGCCGCACAGGGGACAGGTTGATCGAGCAGTACTTC CASRTGDRLIEQYF
14 TRBD1 - TRBJ1-2 TRBV28 TGTGCCAGCATTCGCTCAGGGGGCAGCTATGGCTACACCTTC CASIRSGGSYGYTF
14 - - TRBJ2-5 TRBV5-5 TGTGCCAGCAGCTTGGCCCAGATAGAAGAGACCCAGTACTTC CASSLAQIEETQYF
13 - - TRBJ1-1 TRBV29-1 TGCAGCGTTGTAGGTCCTATGAACACTGAAGCTTTCTTT CSVVGPMNTEAFF
13 - - TRBJ2-5 TRBV10-3 TGTGCCATCAGTGGGGGGGCAGGGGAGACCCAGTACTTC CAISGGAGETQYF
15 TRBD1 - TRBJ1-2 TRBV4-1 TGCGCCAGCAGCCGCGACCGGGACAGCTTCTATGGCTACACCTTC CASSRDRDSFYGYTF
15 - - TRBJ1-1 TRBV11-2 TGTGCCAGCAGCGAAGGGAGGGGACGGGGCACTGAAGCTTTCTTT CASSEGRGRGTEAFF
13 TRBD1 - TRBJ1-2 TRBV7-2 TGTGCCAGCAGCTTAGCAGGGGGCGGAGGCTACACCTTC CASSLAGGGGYTF
20 TRBD1 - TRBJ2-5 TRBV28 TGTGCCAGCCGTTCTGACCTGGACGCCGGGGGACAGGGGTCGCAAGAGACCCAGTACTTC CASRSDLDAGGQGSQETQYF
16 TRBD2 - TRBJ2-1 TRBV28 TGTGCCAGCAGTTTATGGACTAGCGGGAGGGAAAATGAGCAGTTCTTC CASSLWTSGRENEQFF
17 - - TRBJ2-2 TRBV19 TGTGCCAGTAGTATAGCCGGGCGGCAGAGACACACCGGGGAGCTGTTTTTT CASSIAGRQRHTGELFF
14 - - TRBJ2-2 TRBV5-1 TGCGCCACCAAAGGGCTACGAGGCACCGGGGAGCTGTTTTTT CATKGLRGTGELFF
15 - - TRBJ1-1 TRBV28 TGTGCCAGCAACCCCGACGGGGCTCAGAACACTGAAGCTTTCTTT CASNPDGAQNTEAFF
15 - - TRBJ2-3 TRBV6-1 TGTGCCAGCAGTGACGGCGGTCGGGGCACAGATACGCAGTATTTT CASSDGGRGTDTQYF